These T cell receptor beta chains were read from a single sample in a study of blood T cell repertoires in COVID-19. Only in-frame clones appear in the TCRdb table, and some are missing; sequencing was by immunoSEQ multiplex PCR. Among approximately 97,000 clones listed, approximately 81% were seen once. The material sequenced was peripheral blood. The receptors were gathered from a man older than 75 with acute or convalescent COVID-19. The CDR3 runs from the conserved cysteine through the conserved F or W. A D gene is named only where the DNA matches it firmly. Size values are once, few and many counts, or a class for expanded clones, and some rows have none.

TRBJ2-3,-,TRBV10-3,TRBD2,CAIGEGRASTDTQYF,TGTGCCATCGGGGAGGGGCGGGCTTCCACAGATACGCAGTATTTT
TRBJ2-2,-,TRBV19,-,CASSRDLNTGELFF,TGTGCCAGTAGCCGAGATCTGAACACCGGGGAGCTGTTTTTT
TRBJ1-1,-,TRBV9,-,CASSAVTMNTEAFF,TGTGCCAGCAGCGCCGTTACAATGAACACTGAAGCTTTCTTT
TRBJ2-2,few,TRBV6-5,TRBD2,CASIHTSVAAGELFF,TGTGCCAGCATCCATACTAGCGTAGCTGCCGGGGAGCTGTTTTTT
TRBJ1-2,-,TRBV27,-,CASSSNQGLGGYTF,TGTGCCAGCAGTTCTAATCAGGGTCTTGGGGGCTACACCTTC
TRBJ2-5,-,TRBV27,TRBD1,CASSPGQGRETQYF,TGTGCCAGCAGTCCGGGACAGGGAAGGGAGACCCAGTACTTC
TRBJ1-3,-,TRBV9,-,CASSVGTASGNTIYF,TGTGCCAGCAGCGTAGGGACAGCCTCTGGAAACACCATATATTTT
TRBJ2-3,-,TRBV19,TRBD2,CASSLLAGEGNTQYF,TGTGCCAGTAGTCTCCTAGCGGGAGAGGGAAATACGCAGTATTTT
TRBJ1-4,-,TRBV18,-,CASSPSVEKLFF,TGTGCCAGCTCACCATCGGTTGAAAAACTGTTTTTT
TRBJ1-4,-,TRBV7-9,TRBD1,CASSFGAGQPNEKLFF,TGTGCCAGCAGCTTCGGCGCGGGACAGCCAAATGAAAAACTGTTTTTT
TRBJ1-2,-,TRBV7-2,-,CASSLGPGGGNVRGYTF,TGTGCCAGCAGCTTAGGCCCTGGGGGGGGAAATGTGCGAGGCTACACCTTC
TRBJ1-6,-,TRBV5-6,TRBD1,CASSFEGANSPLHF,TGTGCCAGCAGCTTCGAGGGGGCCAATTCACCCCTCCACTTT
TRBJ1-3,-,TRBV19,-,CASRKLYSGNTIYF,TGTGCCAGTAGGAAACTCTACTCTGGAAACACCATATATTTT
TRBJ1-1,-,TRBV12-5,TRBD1,CASGSDRVRAFF,TGTGCTAGTGGTTCCGACAGGGTGAGAGCTTTCTTT
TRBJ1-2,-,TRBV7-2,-,CASVLGRGGPRYTF,TGTGCCAGCGTTTTGGGGCGGGGGGGACCCCGCTACACCTTC
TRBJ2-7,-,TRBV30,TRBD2,CAWMGGKGYEQYF,TGTGCCTGGATGGGGGGGAAGGGCTACGAGCAGTACTTC
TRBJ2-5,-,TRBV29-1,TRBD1,CSVETGRGRKTQYF,TGCAGCGTTGAAACGGGCAGGGGGCGAAAGACCCAGTACTTC
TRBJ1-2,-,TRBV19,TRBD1,CASSGTGGEGGYTF,TGTGCCAGTAGCGGGACAGGGGGCGAAGGTGGCTACACCTTC
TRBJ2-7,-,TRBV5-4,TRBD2,CASSSGVAGSYEQYF,TGTGCCAGCAGTTCCGGGGTAGCGGGGTCCTACGAGCAGTACTTC
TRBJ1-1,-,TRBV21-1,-,CASSKEEGAETEAFF,TGTGCCAGCAGCAAAGAAGAGGGGGCTGAGACTGAAGCTTTCTTT
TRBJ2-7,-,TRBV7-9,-,CASSLWTSDYEQYF,TGTGCCAGCAGCTTGTGGACTTCCGACTACGAGCAGTACTTC
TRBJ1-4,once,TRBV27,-,CASGLIGEKLFF,TGTGCCAGTGGCCTAATCGGGGAAAAACTGTTTTTT
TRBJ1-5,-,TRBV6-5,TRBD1,CASSRGQGSQPQHF,TGTGCCAGCAGCCGCGGACAGGGATCCCAGCCCCAGCATTTT
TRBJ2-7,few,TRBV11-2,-,CASSLVGLSNEQYF,TGTGCCAGCAGCTTAGTCGGACTAAGTAACGAGCAGTACTTC
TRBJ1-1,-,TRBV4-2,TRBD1,CASSLARTGTEAFF,TGTGCCAGCAGCCTAGCTCGGACAGGCACTGAAGCTTTCTTT
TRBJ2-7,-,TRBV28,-,CASMGPRSTYEQYF,TGTGCCAGCATGGGGCCCCGGTCCACCTACGAGCAGTACTTC
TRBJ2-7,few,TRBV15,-,CATSREQGMDYEQYF,TGTGCCACCAGCAGAGAACAGGGTATGGATTACGAGCAGTACTTC
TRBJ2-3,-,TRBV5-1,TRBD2,CASSLIGTSPDTQYF,TGCGCCAGCAGCTTGATAGGGACTAGTCCAGATACGCAGTATTTT
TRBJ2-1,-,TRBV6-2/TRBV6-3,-,CASSYSALNEQFF,TGTGCCAGCAGTTACTCAGCACTTAATGAGCAGTTCTTC
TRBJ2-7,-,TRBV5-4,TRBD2,CASSPESGGFSYEQYF,TGTGCCAGCAGCCCAGAGAGCGGGGGATTCTCCTACGAGCAGTACTTC
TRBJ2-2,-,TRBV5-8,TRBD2,CASSLPGTSGNTGELFF,TGTGCCAGCAGCTTGCCGGGGACTAGCGGGAACACCGGGGAGCTGTTTTTT
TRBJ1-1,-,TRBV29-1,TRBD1,CSVKQGAGTEAFF,TGCAGCGTTAAACAGGGGGCGGGCACTGAAGCTTTCTTT
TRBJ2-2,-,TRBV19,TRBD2,CASSRGLAGVTGELFF,TGTGCCAGTAGTCGGGGACTAGCGGGAGTTACCGGGGAGCTGTTTTTT
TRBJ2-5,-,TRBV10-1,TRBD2,CASNTGLAGVETQYF,TGCGCCAGCAATACCGGACTAGCGGGAGTAGAGACCCAGTACTTC
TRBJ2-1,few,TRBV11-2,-,CASSPRWGERQFF,TGTGCCAGCAGCCCCCGTTGGGGGGAAAGGCAGTTCTTC
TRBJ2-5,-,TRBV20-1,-,CSASVERGLDRNRETQYF,TGCAGTGCTAGTGTAGAAAGGGGCCTCGATCGAAACCGGGAGACCCAGTACTTC
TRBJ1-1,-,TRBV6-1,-,CASSEEPRGTTEAFF,TGTGCCAGCAGTGAAGAGCCTAGGGGCACGACTGAAGCTTTCTTT
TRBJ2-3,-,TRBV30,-,CAWSVGGGETDTQYF,TGTGCCTGGAGTGTGGGAGGGGGTGAGACAGATACGCAGTATTTT
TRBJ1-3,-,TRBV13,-,CASSLGSGGNTIYF,TGTGCCAGCAGCTTAGGCAGTGGTGGAAACACCATATATTTT
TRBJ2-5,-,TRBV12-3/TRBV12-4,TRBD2,CASSPGGETQYF,TGTGCCAGCAGTCCGGGGGGGGAGACCCAGTACTTC
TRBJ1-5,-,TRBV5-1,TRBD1,CASSAGTDSNQPQHF,TGCGCCAGCAGCGCCGGGACAGATAGCAATCAGCCCCAGCATTTT
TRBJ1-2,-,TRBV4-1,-,CASSQGESANYGYTF,TGCGCCAGCAGCCAAGGGGAGAGCGCTAACTATGGCTACACCTTC
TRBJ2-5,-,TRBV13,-,CASSRDTGEETQYF,TGTGCCAGCAGCCGGGACACCGGGGAAGAGACCCAGTACTTC
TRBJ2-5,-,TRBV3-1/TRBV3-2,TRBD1,CASSPGQGGPKETQYF,TGTGCCAGCAGCCCGGGACAGGGAGGCCCAAAAGAGACCCAGTACTTC
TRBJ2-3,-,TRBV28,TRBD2,CASTLAGVVTDTQYF,TGTGCCAGTACTCTAGCGGGAGTAGTCACAGATACGCAGTATTTT
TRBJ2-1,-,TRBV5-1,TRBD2,CASRERTSGRARNEQFF,TGCGCCAGCAGGGAGCGGACTAGCGGGAGGGCCAGGAATGAGCAGTTCTTC
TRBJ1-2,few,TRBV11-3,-,CASSQGGYGYTF,TGTGCCAGCAGCCAAGGGGGCTATGGCTACACCTTC
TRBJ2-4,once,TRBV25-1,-,CASSEFRGAKNIQYF,TGTGCCAGCAGTGAGTTTAGGGGAGCCAAAAACATTCAGTACTTC